These 18 T cell receptor beta chains share one sample of origin, sequenced in a study of blood T cell repertoires in COVID-19. Clones were read by immunoSEQ multiplex PCR, and TCRdb kept only the in-frame ones, dropping some. The sample holds about 200,000 clones, 90% to 95% seen once. What was sequenced was peripheral blood. The origin of the receptors is a man between 60 and 75 years old with COVID-19, enrolled during active disease.

For the CDR3, the DNA is TGTGCCAGCAGCCAATTGCGCACCGGGGAGCTGTTTTTT. This sequence encodes CASSQLRTGELFF. V and J are TRBV11-2 and TRBJ2-2; D gene uncertain. Trimming stripped 5 bases from V and 4 bases from J, with 8 bases between. CDR1 SGHAT and CDR2 FQNNGV come from the germline V gene. The CDR3 has 13 residues.

The chain has TRBV15 and TRBJ1-4; unclear D gene. Germline V CDR1 and CDR2: LNHNV, YYDKDF (reference sequence). The V and J ends lost 4 bases and 7 bases respectively, with 16 bases between them. The CDR3 covers 15 residues. CDR3 loop: CATSTPRGLSEKLFF. The CDR3 nucleotides read TGTGCCACCAGCACCCCACGGGGTTTAAGTGAAAAACTGTTTTTT.

The rearrangement uses TRBV19 and TRBJ2-3; D possibly corresponds to TRBD1 (6 bases). The CDR3 consists of 18 residues. Germline V gene lookup returns CDR1 LNHDA and CDR2 SQIVND (reference sequence). Between the trimmed V and J ends, which lost 7 bases and 4 bases, there was a span of 27 bases. CDR3 nucleotides: TGTGCCAGTAACCGAATGGGGGCTGCAGCCCGGGGACCAGATACGCAGTATTTT. Translated, it gives CASNRMGAAARGPDTQYF.

The genes are TRBV28 and TRBJ1-5, with 7 nucleotides matching TRBD1. Looked up from germline, CDR1 is MDHEN and CDR2 is SYDVKM. This CDR3 has 15 amino acids. V shed 2 bases and J 5 bases; nucleotides not matched to a gene: 6. The CDR3 DNA is TGTGCCAGCAGTTTAAAGGGGGCAGGATATCAGCCCCAGCATTTT. Translation: CASSLKGAGYQPQHF.

The gene calls are TRBV9 and TRBJ2-7; D not resolved. CDR3 length: 13 amino acids. CDR1 is SGDLS, CDR2 YYNGEE, per germline. V was clipped by 0 bases and J by 5 bases, with 9 bases between them. The CDR3 is CASSVALSDEQYF. The CDR3 DNA is TGTGCCAGCAGCGTAGCGCTGTCAGACGAGCAGTACTTC.

This chain links TRBV25-1 with TRBJ2-1; 7 positions match TRBD2. Trimming cost V 1 base and J 3 bases; bases outside gene matches: 9. This CDR3 has 17 amino acids. CDR1 and CDR2 from the germline V gene are MGHDK and SYGVNS. CDR3 sequence: CASSEWEGRANYNEQFF. CDR3 DNA sequence: TGTGCCAGCAGTGAATGGGAGGGCAGGGCCAACTACAATGAGCAGTTCTTC.

This rearrangement joins TRBV9 to TRBJ1-5, with 9 bases that match TRBD1. The CDR3 loop spans 15 amino acids. From germline, CDR1 is SGDLS and CDR2 YYNGEE. Trimming cost V 4 bases and J 4 bases; bases outside gene matches: 6. CDR3 region: CASSSGTGHNQPQHF. DNA for the CDR3: TGTGCCAGCAGCTCCGGGACAGGGCATAATCAGCCCCAGCATTTT.

This clone was picked up one time. J is TRBJ1-1 and V is TRBV5-1, with D tentatively TRBD1 (6 bases). The CDR3 spans 13 residues. The germline gives CDR1 SGHRS, CDR2 YFSETQ. V dropped 2 bases and J dropped 7 bases, with 12 bases sitting between them. In DNA, the CDR3 is TGCGCCAGCAGCTTTGGTTACAGGGATGAAGCTTTCTTT. Its protein is CASSFGYRDEAFF.

For the CDR3, the DNA is TGTGCCAGCAGTTACTCCCTAGCGGGAGGACCCGACAATGAGCAGTTCTTC. Amino acids: CASSYSLAGGPDNEQFF. This rearrangement joins TRBV6-2 or TRBV6-3 to TRBJ2-1; 11 nucleotides match TRBD2. The CDR3 is made up of 17 amino acids. Germline lookup yields CDR1 MNHEY and CDR2 SVGEGT. The V segment lost 0 bases and the J segment 5 bases; nucleotides outside the gene matches: 6.

The J gene is TRBJ1-2, the V gene TRBV28, with a possible D match to TRBD1 (6 bases). Between the trimmed V and J ends, which lost 4 bases and 2 bases, there was a span of 8 bases. Germline V gene data show CDR1 as MDHEN and CDR2 as SYDVKM. This CDR3 contains 13 residues. The CDR3 sequence is CASSWGRNYGYTF. DNA of the CDR3: TGTGCCAGCAGTTGGGGGCGCAACTATGGCTACACCTTC.

The rearrangement joins TRBV5-6 to TRBJ1-2; TRBD1 matches 9 bases. V shed 4 bases, J shed 8 bases, and the junction held 12 bases outside the gene matches. The CDR3 loop spans 15 amino acids. The germline V gene encodes CDR1 SGHDT and CDR2 YYEEEE. CDR3 in amino acids: CASSPWWGQGIGYTF. Written as DNA, the CDR3 is TGTGCCAGCAGCCCTTGGTGGGGACAGGGAATCGGCTACACCTTC.

CDR3 DNA sequence: TGTGCCAGCAGTAGAGCTAACTATGGCTACACCTTC. It yields the protein CASSRANYGYTF. This rearrangement joins TRBV7-9 to TRBJ1-2; unclear D gene. Trimming removed 6 bases at V and 0 bases at J, with 5 bases between. Germline CDR1 reads SEHNR; CDR2 reads FQNEAQ (reference sequence). The CDR3 loop spans 12 amino acids.

This clone was recorded only once. The rearrangement uses TRBV7-9 and TRBJ1-2; D uncertain. Per germline, CDR1 SEHNR and CDR2 FQNEAQ (reference sequence). V dropped 4 bases and J dropped 14 bases, with 26 bases sitting between them. The CDR3 spans 15 residues. DNA of the CDR3: TGTGCCAGCAGCTCTGGGTTAATTGTTTGGCAGGAAGGAACCTTC. Its translation: CASSSGLIVWQEGTF.

The CDR3 spells CASSAIGGTEAFF. The DNA for the CDR3 is TGTGCCAGCAGCGCGATAGGGGGCACTGAAGCTTTCTTT. The V call is TRBV5-4, the J call TRBJ1-1, with D perhaps TRBD1 (6 bases). Germline lookup yields CDR1 SGHNT and CDR2 YYREEE (reference sequence). With 4 bases removed from V and 4 bases from J, the gap between germline ends came to 11 bases. CDR3 size: 13 residues.

The V gene is TRBV25-1, the J gene TRBJ1-5; the D gene is possibly TRBD1 (5 bases). CDR1 is MGHDK and CDR2 is SYGVNS in the germline V gene. The CDR3 sequence is 15 residues long. Trimming removed 2 bases from V and 3 bases from J, with 11 bases in between. CDR3 region: CASSEAQGNNQPQHF. The CDR3 DNA reads TGTGCCAGCAGTGAAGCCCAGGGCAACAATCAGCCCCAGCATTTT.

The rearrangement links TRBV6-5 to TRBJ2-3; TRBD2 might be the D (6 bases). Per the germline V gene, CDR1 is MNHEY and CDR2 is SVGAGI. This CDR3 contains 15 residues. Trimming stripped 2 bases from V and 3 bases from J, with 12 bases between. CDR3 loop: CASSYAGRWTDTQYF. The CDR3 DNA sequence: TGTGCCAGCAGTTACGCGGGGAGGTGGACAGATACGCAGTATTTT.

The chain has TRBV15 and TRBJ2-1; 9 bases agree with TRBD1. The CDR3 is 14 amino acids. Germline values: CDR1 LNHNV, CDR2 YYDKDF (reference sequence). Losses at the gene ends were 7 bases for V and 5 bases for J; bases not matched to a gene: 6. The CDR3, as DNA: TGTGCCACCAACCGGGACAGGGCAAACAATGAGCAGTTCTTC. Protein sequence: CATNRDRANNEQFF.

The chain uses TRBV18 and TRBJ1-3; D remains ambiguous. Germline CDR1 KGHSH, CDR2 LQKENI. Trimming cost V 1 base and J 0 bases, with 10 bases left between them. The CDR3 sequence is 16 residues long. In nucleotides, the CDR3 is TGTGCCAGCTCACCACTTGACTCCCACTCTGGAAACACCATATATTTT. Translating it yields CASSPLDSHSGNTIYF.